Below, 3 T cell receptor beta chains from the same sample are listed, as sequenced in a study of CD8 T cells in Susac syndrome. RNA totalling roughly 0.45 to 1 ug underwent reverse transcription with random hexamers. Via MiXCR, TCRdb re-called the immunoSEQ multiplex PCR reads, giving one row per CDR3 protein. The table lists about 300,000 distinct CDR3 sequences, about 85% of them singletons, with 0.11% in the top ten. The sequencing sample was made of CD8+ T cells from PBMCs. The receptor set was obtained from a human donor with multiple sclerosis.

The CDR3 nucleotides read TGTGCCAGTAGTATAGGGGCTGCATTTCACACCGGGGAGCTGTTTTTT. Protein: CASSIGAAFHTGELFF. The chain couples TRBV19 to TRBJ2-2; no firm D call. Trimming left V 1 base short and J 3 bases short, with 12 bases between. The CDR3 length is 16 residues. Germline-derived CDR1 and CDR2 are LNHDA and SQIVND (reference sequence). The full variable domain, with the rest looked up from reference TRBV19 and TRBJ2-2, is DGGITQSPKYLFRKEGQNVTLSCEQNLNHDAMYWYRQDPGQGLRLIYYSQIVNDFQKGDIAEGYSVSREKKESFPLTVTSAQKNPTAFYLCASSIGAAFHTGELFFGEGSRLTVL.

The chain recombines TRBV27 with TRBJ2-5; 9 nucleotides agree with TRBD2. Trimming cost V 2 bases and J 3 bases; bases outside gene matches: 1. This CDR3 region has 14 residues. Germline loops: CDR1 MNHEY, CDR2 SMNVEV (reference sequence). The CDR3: CASSLIAGEETQYF. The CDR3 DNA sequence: TGTGCCAGCAGTTTAATAGCGGGAGAAGAGACCCAGTACTTC.

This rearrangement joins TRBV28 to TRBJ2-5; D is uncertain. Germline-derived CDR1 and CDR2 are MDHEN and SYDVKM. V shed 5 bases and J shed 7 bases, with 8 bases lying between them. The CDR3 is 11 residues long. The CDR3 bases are TGTGCCAGCAGTCAGCGCTGGACCCAGTACTTC. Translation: CASSQRWTQYF.